One and the same sample provided the 27 T cell receptor beta chains below, sequenced in a study of shared clonotypes between healthy human individuals. Naive-designated CD8 cells lacked CD45RO, were positively enriched for CCR7, and omitted terminally differentiated effector memory CD45RA+ cells. Here immunoSEQ multiplex PCR was the method, and the copy in TCRdb shows in-frame clones only, minus some. The repertoire holds over 2,000,000 clones, about 94% seen once, with 1.5% to 2% in the top ten. The sequenced sample consisted of naive CD8+ T cells from PBMCs. Receptors originate from a man between 18 and 29 years old in good health. Some clones in this sample may be carry-over from other donors' samples.

V is TRBV9 and J is TRBJ1-1; D call uncertain. CDR1 and CDR2 from the germline V gene are SGDLS and YYNGEE. V lost 0 bases, J lost 9 bases, and 15 bases lay in between. CDR3 length equals 14 residues. In DNA form, the CDR3 reads TGTGCCAGCAGCGTAGGGTCAGAGTGGGTGAAAGCTTTCTTT. This sequence encodes CASSVGSEWVKAFF. Supplemented by reference TRBV9 and TRBJ1-1, the full variable domain reads DSGVTQTPKHLITATGQRVTLRCSPRSGDLSVYWYQQSLDQGLQFLIQYYNGEERAKGNILERFSAQQFPDLHSELNLSSLELGDSALYFCASSVGSEWVKAFFGQGTRLTVV.

CDR3 in DNA: TGCAGCGTTGAGTCAGGGAGTCCCTACGAGCAGTACTTC. The encoded protein is CSVESGSPYEQYF. J is TRBJ2-7 and V is TRBV29-1; D assignment may be TRBD1 or TRBD2 (5 bases each). Germline values: CDR1 SQVTM, CDR2 ANQGSEA. This CDR3 contains 13 residues. V lost 3 bases, J lost 2 bases, and 11 bases lay in between.

The chain carries TRBV27 and TRBJ2-2; D is possibly TRBD1 or TRBD2 (5 bases each). Germline V gene sequence: CDR1 MNHEY, CDR2 SMNVEV (reference sequence). Trimming shortened V by 1 base and J by 4 bases, and 19 bases separated the two germline ends. The CDR3 has 18 amino acids. As DNA, the CDR3 is TGTGCCAGCAGTTTATTAAGGTGGTCAGGGAGTTCCACCGGGGAGCTGTTTTTT. Translating it yields CASSLLRWSGSSTGELFF.

This clone was observed once. The chain combines TRBV28 with TRBJ2-7; D is unclear. CDR1 MDHEN and CDR2 SYDVKM come from the germline V gene. Trimming left V 0 bases short and J 1 base short, with 7 bases between. The CDR3 extends over 14 amino acids. The CDR3 coding sequence is TGTGCCAGCAGTTTATGGCAGGATTCCTACGAGCAGTACTTC. This gives the protein CASSLWQDSYEQYF.

This clone came up once. The sample contains more than one DNA sequence encoding this CDR3. V gene TRBV5-4 combines with J gene TRBJ2-1, with 7 nucleotides matching TRBD2. The CDR3 sequence is 15 residues long. CDR1 and CDR2 from the germline V gene are SGHNT and YYREEE (reference sequence). V dropped 2 bases and J dropped 3; count of bases not matched to a gene: 5. CDR3 bases: TGTGCCAGCAGCTTTAAGCGGGAAATCTACAATGAGCAGTTCTTC. It yields the protein CASSFKREIYNEQFF.

The chain couples TRBV19 to TRBJ1-1, with a possible D match to TRBD1 (5 bases). The CDR3 has 12 residues. Per the germline V gene, CDR1 is LNHDA and CDR2 is SQIVND (reference sequence). The V end lost 3 bases, the J end lost 7 bases, and 9 bases lay between the germline ends. In DNA form, the CDR3 reads TGTGCCAGTAGTATCTGGGGGAATGAAGCTTTCTTT. Its translation: CASSIWGNEAFF. The variable domain in full, completed from reference TRBV19 and TRBJ1-1, reads DGGITQSPKYLFRKEGQNVTLSCEQNLNHDAMYWYRQDPGQGLRLIYYSQIVNDFQKGDIAEGYSVSREKKESFPLTVTSAQKNPTAFYLCASSIWGNEAFFGQGTRLTVV.

J is TRBJ2-7 and V is TRBV7-9; TRBD2 aligns across 12 bases. Germline-derived CDR1 and CDR2 are SEHNR and FQNEAQ (reference sequence). CDR3 length: 16 residues. J lost 3 bases, V lost 2 bases, and 5 bases had no gene match. The CDR3 sequence: CASSLSTSGGLYEQYF. In DNA form, the CDR3 reads TGTGCCAGCAGCTTATCGACTAGCGGGGGACTCTACGAGCAGTACTTC. The variable domain in full, with the rest retrieved from reference TRBV7-9 and TRBJ2-7, is DTGVSQNPRHKITKRGQNVTFRCDPISEHNRLYWYRQTLGQGPEFLTYFQNEAQLEKSRLLSDRFSAERPKGSFSTLEIQRTEQGDSAMYLCASSLSTSGGLYEQYFGPGTRLTVT.

This clone came up a few times. The chain combines TRBV14 with TRBJ2-7; no clear D. This CDR3 has 14 amino acids. Trimming stripped 2 bases from V and 2 bases from J, with 10 bases between. CDR1 is SGHDN and CDR2 is FVKESK in the germline V gene. The CDR3 DNA sequence: TGTGCCAGCAGCCAAAGCGCGCGAACCTACGAGCAGTACTTC. Encoded protein: CASSQSARTYEQYF.

The chain joins TRBV6-5 to TRBJ1-2; perhaps TRBD1 as D (5 bases). V lost 7 bases and J 3 bases, leaving 15 bases between the germline ends. Per the germline V gene, CDR1 is MNHEY and CDR2 is SVGAGI. The CDR3 runs 14 residues. CDR3 bases: TGTGCCAGCACCCCGGGGGGGGAAGACTATGGCTACACCTTC. Amino acid sequence: CASTPGGEDYGYTF.

This chain joins TRBV7-6 and TRBJ2-1; possibly TRBD2 for D (5 bases). The germline CDR1 and CDR2 sequences are SGHVS and FNYEAQ. Deletions cut 2 bases from V and 7 bases from J, with 15 bases between. This CDR3 comprises 15 residues. CDR3: CASSLRESRRNEQFF. The CDR3 DNA reads TGTGCCAGCAGCTTAAGGGAGAGTCGGCGGAATGAGCAGTTCTTC.

The V gene is TRBV15, the J gene TRBJ2-5; D gene unclear. The CDR3 is made up of 15 amino acids. The germline CDR1 and CDR2 sequences are LNHNV and YYDKDF (reference sequence). With 1 base removed from V and 5 bases from J, the gap between germline ends came to 14 bases. CDR3 in amino acids: CATSRGAGPGETQYF. The CDR3 bases are TGTGCCACCAGCAGAGGGGCAGGCCCTGGGGAGACCCAGTACTTC. Filled out from reference TRBV15 and TRBJ2-5, the complete variable domain reads DAMVIQNPRYQVTQFGKPVTLSCSQTLNHNVMYWYQQKSSQAPKLLFHYYDKDFNNEADTPDNFQSRRPNTSFCFLDIRSPGLGDTAMYLCATSRGAGPGETQYFGPGTRLLVL.

The chain has TRBV5-1 and TRBJ2-1; 11 bases are shared with TRBD2. The CDR3 extends over 17 amino acids. V trimming: 4 bases; J trimming: 3 bases; junction bases outside the gene matches: 9. CDR1 is SGHRS, CDR2 YFSETQ, per germline. The CDR3 reads CASSAHTGLAVYNEQFF. The CDR3 nucleotides are TGCGCCAGCAGCGCGCACACGGGACTAGCGGTCTACAATGAGCAGTTCTTC. Complete variable domain (other parts from reference TRBV5-1 and TRBJ2-1): KAGVTQTPRYLIKTRGQQVTLSCSPISGHRSVSWYQQTPGQGLQFLFEYFSETQRNKGNFPGRFSGRQFSNSRSEMNVSTLELGDSALYLCASSAHTGLAVYNEQFFGPGTRLTVL.

This chain joins TRBV4-1 and TRBJ1-5; 7 bases line up with TRBD1. V shed 4 bases and J 1 base; nucleotides not matched to a gene: 4. The CDR3 is 15 residues long. The germline gives CDR1 MGHRA, CDR2 YSYEKL. The CDR3 nucleotides read TGCGCCAGCAGCCTGGGGACAGTAAGCAATCAGCCCCAGCATTTT. Translating it yields CASSLGTVSNQPQHF.

This clone was seen only once. The V gene is TRBV5-1, the J gene TRBJ1-2; possible D gene TRBD1, 6 bases. This CDR3 is built from 16 residues. In germline, CDR1 is SGHRS, CDR2 YFSETQ. V gave up 4 bases and J gave up 3 bases, with 19 bases separating them. CDR3 sequence reads: CASSLPPGGVDYGYTF. For the CDR3, the DNA is TGCGCCAGCAGCCTCCCCCCCGGGGGCGTGGACTATGGCTACACCTTC.

The chain joins TRBV7-9 to TRBJ1-2; D possibly corresponds to TRBD1 (5 bases). V gave up 5 bases and J gave up 8 bases, with 21 bases separating them. The length of the CDR3 is 15 residues. Germline loops: CDR1 SEHNR, CDR2 FQNEAQ (reference sequence). CDR3 protein: CASSEIGSDNGGYTF. CDR3 nucleotide sequence: TGTGCCAGCAGCGAGATAGGGTCGGACAACGGGGGCTACACCTTC.

The chain recombines TRBV9 with TRBJ2-7; D might be TRBD1 or TRBD2, each matching 5 bases. V lost 0 bases to trimming and J lost 5 bases, with 15 bases between them. CDR3 size: 15 residues. In germline, CDR1 is SGDLS, CDR2 YYNGEE. The CDR3 region is CASSVGDQPLNEQYF. In nucleotides, the CDR3 is TGTGCCAGCAGCGTAGGGGACCAACCTCTTAACGAGCAGTACTTC. Full variable domain (rest looked up from reference TRBV9 and TRBJ2-7): DSGVTQTPKHLITATGQRVTLRCSPRSGDLSVYWYQQSLDQGLQFLIQYYNGEERAKGNILERFSAQQFPDLHSELNLSSLELGDSALYFCASSVGDQPLNEQYFGPGTRLTVT.

The chain couples TRBV4-1 to TRBJ2-1; D gene uncertain. Germline V gene data show CDR1 as MGHRA and CDR2 as YSYEKL. The germline V and J ends were trimmed by 5 bases and 4 bases, with 15 bases remaining between them. This CDR3 is built from 15 residues. The CDR3 protein is CASSTTISAYNEQFF. CDR3 nucleotides: TGCGCCAGCAGCACCACTATCTCCGCATACAATGAGCAGTTCTTC.

In the case of this clone: Within the sample, other DNA sequences also encode this same CDR3. J is TRBJ1-4 and V is TRBV27; 7 bases match TRBD1. The CDR3 has 14 amino acids. Trimming took 7 bases from V and 5 from J; bases not matched to a gene: 7. Looked up from germline, CDR1 is MNHEY and CDR2 is SMNVEV (reference sequence). The CDR3 coding sequence is TGTGCCAGCACCCCAGGGGGGGCAAATGAAAAACTGTTTTTT. It codes for CASTPGGANEKLFF.

The chain uses TRBV29-1 and TRBJ2-2; TRBD2 matches 8 bases. Germline V gives CDR1 SQVTM, CDR2 ANQGSEA. V gave up 2 bases and J gave up 11 bases; unmatched junction bases: 10. The CDR3 is 14 amino acids. For the CDR3, the DNA is TGCAGCGTTGAACTACCGACTAGCGCCAGAGAGCTGTTTTTT. Translating it yields CSVELPTSARELFF.

This chain uses TRBV7-2 with TRBJ2-7; 8 bases fit TRBD2. Looked up from germline, CDR1 is SGHTA and CDR2 is FQGNSA. V was pared by 0 bases and J by 3 bases, with 7 bases of the junction left unmatched. The CDR3 length is 16 residues. CDR3 sequence reads: CASSLAPSGSFYEQYF. The CDR3 region has the DNA TGTGCCAGCAGCTTAGCGCCCAGCGGGAGTTTCTACGAGCAGTACTTC.

The V call is TRBV9, the J call TRBJ2-7, with D unresolved. The CDR3 runs 15 residues. The germline CDR1 and CDR2 sequences are SGDLS and YYNGEE. V lost 4 bases to trimming and J lost 3 bases, with 17 bases between them. The CDR3 DNA is TGTGCCAGCAGCCCGGGCAGGTCCCCTTACTACGAGCAGTACTTC. Translating gives CASSPGRSPYYEQYF.

This clone was seen only once. V usage is TRBV19 and J usage is TRBJ2-2, with D perhaps TRBD1 or TRBD2 (5 bases each). This CDR3 has 15 amino acids. Germline values: CDR1 LNHDA, CDR2 SQIVND (reference sequence). The V and J ends lost 1 base and 0 bases respectively, with 6 bases between them. This CDR3 reads CASSIAGPNTGELFF. In DNA form, the CDR3 reads TGTGCCAGTAGTATAGCGGGGCCGAACACCGGGGAGCTGTTTTTT. The whole variable domain, filled in from reference TRBV19 and TRBJ2-2, reads DGGITQSPKYLFRKEGQNVTLSCEQNLNHDAMYWYRQDPGQGLRLIYYSQIVNDFQKGDIAEGYSVSREKKESFPLTVTSAQKNPTAFYLCASSIAGPNTGELFFGEGSRLTVL.

Here the CDR3 reads CASSLHSSSNTEAFF. The CDR3 nucleotides are TGCGCCAGCAGTCTCCATTCCTCGTCGAACACTGAAGCTTTCTTT. The chain uses TRBV10-2 and TRBJ1-1, with unresolved D. Between the trimmed V and J ends, which lost 5 bases and 1 base, there was a span of 14 bases. This CDR3 spans 15 amino acids. Germline lookup yields CDR1 WSHSY and CDR2 SAAADI.

V gene TRBV29-1 combines with J gene TRBJ2-1; 7 positions agree with TRBD1. Germline values: CDR1 SQVTM, CDR2 ANQGSEA. The CDR3 is 16 residues long. The V and J ends lost 2 bases and 3 bases, in that order; junction bases with no gene match: 10. DNA for the CDR3: TGCAGCGTTGAATTTACAGGGGAATCCCGCTACAATGAGCAGTTCTTC. This translates into CSVEFTGESRYNEQFF.

The V call is TRBV7-9, the J call TRBJ2-2; TRBD2 matches 9 bases. There are 18 residues in the CDR3. Germline-derived CDR1 and CDR2 are SEHNR and FQNEAQ (reference sequence). Trimming took 4 bases from V and 5 from J; bases not matched to a gene: 14. The CDR3 sequence: CASSSGLARKVLTGELFF. Here the CDR3 DNA reads TGTGCCAGCAGCTCCGGACTAGCGAGAAAAGTTTTGACCGGGGAGCTGTTTTTT. The full variable domain, with the rest looked up from reference TRBV7-9 and TRBJ2-2, is DTGVSQNPRHKITKRGQNVTFRCDPISEHNRLYWYRQTLGQGPEFLTYFQNEAQLEKSRLLSDRFSAERPKGSFSTLEIQRTEQGDSAMYLCASSSGLARKVLTGELFFGEGSRLTVL.

This chain connects TRBV28 to TRBJ2-7; TRBD1 aligns across 9 bases. Looked up from germline, CDR1 is MDHEN and CDR2 is SYDVKM. J gave up 3 bases and V 6 bases, and 6 bases lay outside the gene matches. The CDR3 contains 14 residues. Here the CDR3 reads CASRPGQGGYEQYF. CDR3 nucleotides: TGTGCCAGCAGACCGGGACAGGGAGGCTACGAGCAGTACTTC.

The chain couples TRBV30 to TRBJ2-3; tentative D call: TRBD2 (6 bases). The CDR3 sequence is 16 residues long. V was trimmed by 2 bases and J by 5 bases, leaving 20 bases between them. Germline assignment: CDR1 GTSNPN and CDR2 SVGIG (reference sequence). DNA for the CDR3: TGTGCCTGGAGTACAAAATATAGCGGCACTGGAGATACGCAGTATTTT. This sequence encodes CAWSTKYSGTGDTQYF. Together with reference TRBV30 and TRBJ2-3, the CDR3 gives the full variable domain: SQTIHQWPATLVQPVGSPLSLECTVEGTSNPNLYWYRQAAGRGLQLLFYSVGIGQISSEVPQNLSASRPQDRQFILSSKKLLLSDSGFYLCAWSTKYSGTGDTQYFGPGTRLTVL.